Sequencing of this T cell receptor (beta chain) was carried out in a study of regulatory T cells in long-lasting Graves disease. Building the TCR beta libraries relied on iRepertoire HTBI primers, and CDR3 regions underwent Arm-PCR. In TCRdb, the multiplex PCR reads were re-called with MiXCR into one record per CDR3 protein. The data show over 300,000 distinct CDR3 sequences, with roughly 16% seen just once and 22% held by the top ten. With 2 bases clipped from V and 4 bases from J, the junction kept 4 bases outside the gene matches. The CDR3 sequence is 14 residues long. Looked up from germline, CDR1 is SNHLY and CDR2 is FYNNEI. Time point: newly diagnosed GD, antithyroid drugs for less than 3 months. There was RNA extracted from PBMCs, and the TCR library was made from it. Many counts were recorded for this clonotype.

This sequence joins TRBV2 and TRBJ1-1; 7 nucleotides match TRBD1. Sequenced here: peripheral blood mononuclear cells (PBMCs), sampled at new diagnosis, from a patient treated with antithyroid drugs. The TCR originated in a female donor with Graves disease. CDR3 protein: CASSEQTGTTEAFF. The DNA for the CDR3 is TGTGCCAGCAGTGAACAGACAGGGACCACTGAAGCTTTCTTT.